This T cell receptor (beta chain) was sequenced for a study of T cell responses to AZD1222 COVID-19 vaccine. The V gene lost 7 bases and the J gene lost 2 bases, with 16 bases spanning the gap. The germline gives CDR1 SEHNR, CDR2 FQNEAQ (reference sequence). The CDR3 sequence is 15 residues long. Clones were read by immunoSEQ multiplex PCR, and TCRdb kept only the in-frame ones, dropping some. The table includes about 120,000 clones, approximately 90% detected once. Specimen: peripheral blood, collected 28 days after the second AZD1222 dose. The TCR comes from an adult who received the AZD1222 COVID-19 vaccine. The chain joins TRBV7-9 to TRBJ2-3, with D perhaps given as TRBD1 or TRBD2 (5 bases each). The CDR3 DNA follows: TGTGCCAGCATCCCGGGGCGGACGTACACAGATACGCAGTATTTT. Its translation: CASIPGRTYTDTQYF.